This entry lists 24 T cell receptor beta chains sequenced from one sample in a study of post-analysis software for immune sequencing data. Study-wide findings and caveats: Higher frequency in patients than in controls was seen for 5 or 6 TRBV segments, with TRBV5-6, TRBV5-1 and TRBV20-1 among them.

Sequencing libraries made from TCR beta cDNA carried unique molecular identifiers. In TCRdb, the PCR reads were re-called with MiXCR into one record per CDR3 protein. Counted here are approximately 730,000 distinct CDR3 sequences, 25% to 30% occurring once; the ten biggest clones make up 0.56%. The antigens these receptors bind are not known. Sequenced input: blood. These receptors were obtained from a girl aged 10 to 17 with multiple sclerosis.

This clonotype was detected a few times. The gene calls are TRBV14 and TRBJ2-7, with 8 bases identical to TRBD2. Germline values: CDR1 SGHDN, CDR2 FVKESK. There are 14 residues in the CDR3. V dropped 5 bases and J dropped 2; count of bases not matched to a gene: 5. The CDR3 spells CASSEFSGTYEQYF. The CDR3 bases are TGTGCCAGCAGCGAGTTTAGCGGGACCTACGAGCAGTACTTC.

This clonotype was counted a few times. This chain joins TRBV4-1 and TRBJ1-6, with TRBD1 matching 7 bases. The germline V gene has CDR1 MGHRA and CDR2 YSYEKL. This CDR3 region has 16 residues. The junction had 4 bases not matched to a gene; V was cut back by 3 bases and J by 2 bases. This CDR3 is CASSHVGQAYNSPLHF. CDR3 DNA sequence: TGCGCCAGCAGCCATGTTGGACAGGCCTATAATTCACCCCTCCACTTT.

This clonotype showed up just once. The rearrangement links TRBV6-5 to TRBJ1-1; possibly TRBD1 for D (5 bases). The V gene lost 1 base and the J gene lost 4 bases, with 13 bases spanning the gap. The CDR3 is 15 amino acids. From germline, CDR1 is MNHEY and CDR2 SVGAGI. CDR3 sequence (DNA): TGTGCCAGCAGTTACTGGGGGTTTAGTGGCACTGAAGCTTTCTTT. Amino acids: CASSYWGFSGTEAFF.

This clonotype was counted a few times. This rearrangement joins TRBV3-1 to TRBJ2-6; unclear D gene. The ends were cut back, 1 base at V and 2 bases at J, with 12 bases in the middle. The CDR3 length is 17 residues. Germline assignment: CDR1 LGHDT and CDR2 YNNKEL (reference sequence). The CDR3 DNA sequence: TGTGCCAGCAGCCAAGCGGCGGTGGGCGCTGGGGCCAACGTCCTGACTTTC. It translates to CASSQAAVGAGANVLTF.

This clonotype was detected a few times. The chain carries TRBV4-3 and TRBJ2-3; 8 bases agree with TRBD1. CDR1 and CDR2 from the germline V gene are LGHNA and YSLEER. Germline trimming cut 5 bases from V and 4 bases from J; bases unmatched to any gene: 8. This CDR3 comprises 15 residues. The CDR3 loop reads CASSFGQGDPDTQYF. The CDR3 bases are TGCGCCAGCAGCTTTGGACAGGGTGACCCAGATACGCAGTATTTT.

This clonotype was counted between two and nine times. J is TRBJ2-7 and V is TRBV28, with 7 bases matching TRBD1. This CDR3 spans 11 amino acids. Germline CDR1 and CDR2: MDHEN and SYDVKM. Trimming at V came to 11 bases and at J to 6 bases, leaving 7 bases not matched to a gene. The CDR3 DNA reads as TGTGCCCACAGGGGTCCGGGCGAGCAGTACTTC. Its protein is CAHRGPGEQYF. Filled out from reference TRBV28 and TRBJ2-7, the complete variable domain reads DVKVTQSSRYLVKRTGEKVFLECVQDMDHENMFWYRQDPGLGLRLIYFSYDVKMKEKGDIPEGYSVSREKKERFSLILESASTNQTSMYLCAHRGPGEQYFGPGTRLTVT.

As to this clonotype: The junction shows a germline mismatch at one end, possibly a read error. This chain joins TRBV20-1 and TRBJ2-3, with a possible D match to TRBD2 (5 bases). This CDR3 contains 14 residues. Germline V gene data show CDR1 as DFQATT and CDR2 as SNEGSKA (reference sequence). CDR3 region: CSAPAGGPQDTRYF. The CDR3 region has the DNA TGCAGTGCGCCGGCAGGAGGTCCCCAGGATACGCGGTATTTT.

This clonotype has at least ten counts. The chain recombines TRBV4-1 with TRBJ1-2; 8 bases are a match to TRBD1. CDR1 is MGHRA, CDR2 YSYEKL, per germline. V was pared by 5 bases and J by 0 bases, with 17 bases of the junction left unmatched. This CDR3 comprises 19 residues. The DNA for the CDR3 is TGCGCCAGCAGCGAAGCGCTGGGGACAGGTCACCTTTCTAACTATGGCTACACCTTC. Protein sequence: CASSEALGTGHLSNYGYTF.

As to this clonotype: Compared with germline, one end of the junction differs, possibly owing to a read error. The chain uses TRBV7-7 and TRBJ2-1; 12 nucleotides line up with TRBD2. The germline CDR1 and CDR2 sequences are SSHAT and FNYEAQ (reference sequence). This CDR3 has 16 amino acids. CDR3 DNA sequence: TGTGCTAGCAGTTTGACTAGCGGGAGACCCAGCAATGAGCAGTTCTTC. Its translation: CASSLTSGRPSNEQFF.

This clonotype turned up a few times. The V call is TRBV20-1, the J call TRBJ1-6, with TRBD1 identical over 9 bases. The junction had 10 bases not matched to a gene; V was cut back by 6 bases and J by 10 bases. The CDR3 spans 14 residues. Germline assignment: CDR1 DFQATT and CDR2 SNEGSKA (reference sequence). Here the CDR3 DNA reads TGCAGTGCGAAACAGGGGGCGCAGCGGTCACCCCTCCACTTT. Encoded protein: CSAKQGAQRSPLHF.

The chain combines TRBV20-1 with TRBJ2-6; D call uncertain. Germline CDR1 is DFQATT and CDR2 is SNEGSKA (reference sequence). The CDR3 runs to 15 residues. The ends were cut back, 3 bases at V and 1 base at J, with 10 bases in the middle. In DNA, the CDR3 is TGCAGTGCTAGCGTGGAAGGTTCTGGGGCCAACGTCCTGACTTTC. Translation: CSASVEGSGANVLTF.

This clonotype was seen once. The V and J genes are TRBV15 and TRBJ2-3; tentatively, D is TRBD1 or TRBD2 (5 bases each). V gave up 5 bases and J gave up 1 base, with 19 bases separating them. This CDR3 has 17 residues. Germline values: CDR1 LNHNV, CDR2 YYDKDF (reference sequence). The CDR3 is CATSSRAGGTCTDTQYF. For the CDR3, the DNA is TGTGCCACCAGCTCCCGTGCGGGTGGGACGTGCACAGATACGCAGTATTTT. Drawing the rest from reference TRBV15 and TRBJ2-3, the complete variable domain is DAMVIQNPRYQVTQFGKPVTLSCSQTLNHNVMYWYQQKSSQAPKLLFHYYDKDFNNEADTPDNFQSRRPNTSFCFLDIRSPGLGDTAMYLCATSSRAGGTCTDTQYFGPGTRLTVL.

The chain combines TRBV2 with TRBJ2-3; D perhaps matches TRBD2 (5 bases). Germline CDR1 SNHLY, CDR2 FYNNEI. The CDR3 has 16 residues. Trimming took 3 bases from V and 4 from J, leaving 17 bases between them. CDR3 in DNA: TGTGCCAGCAGTGAGGGGATCGAGGGTCTGGCAGATACGCAGTATTTT. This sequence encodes CASSEGIEGLADTQYF. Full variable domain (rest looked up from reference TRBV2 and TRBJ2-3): EPEVTQTPSHQVTQMGQEVILRCVPISNHLYFYWYRQILGQKVEFLVSFYNNEISEKSEIFDDQFSVERPDGSNFTLKIRSTKLEDSAMYFCASSEGIEGLADTQYFGPGTRLTVL.

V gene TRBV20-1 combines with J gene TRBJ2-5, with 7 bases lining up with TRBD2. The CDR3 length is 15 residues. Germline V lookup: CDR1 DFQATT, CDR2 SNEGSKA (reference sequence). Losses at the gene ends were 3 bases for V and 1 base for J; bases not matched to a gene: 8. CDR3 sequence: CSARGGWRGQETQYF. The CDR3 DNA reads TGCAGTGCTAGGGGGGGGTGGAGGGGCCAAGAGACCCAGTACTTC.

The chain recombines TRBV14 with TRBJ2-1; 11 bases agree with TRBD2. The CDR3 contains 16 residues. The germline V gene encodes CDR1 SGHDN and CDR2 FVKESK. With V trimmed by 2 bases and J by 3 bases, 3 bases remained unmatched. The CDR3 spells CASSQRLAGFYNEQFF. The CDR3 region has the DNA TGTGCCAGCAGCCAAAGACTAGCGGGGTTCTACAATGAGCAGTTCTTC.

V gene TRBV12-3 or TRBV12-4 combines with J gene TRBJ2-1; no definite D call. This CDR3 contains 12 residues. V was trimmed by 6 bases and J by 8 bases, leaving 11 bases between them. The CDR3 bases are TGTGCCAGCAGGGGCGGTCTACATGAGCAGTTCTTC. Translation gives CASRGGLHEQFF.

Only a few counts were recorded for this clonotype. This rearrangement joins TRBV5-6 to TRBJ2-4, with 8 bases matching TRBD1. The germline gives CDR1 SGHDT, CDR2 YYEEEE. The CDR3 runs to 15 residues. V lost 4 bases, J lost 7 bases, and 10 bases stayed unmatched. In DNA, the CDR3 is TGTGCCAGCAGCGGGACGACAGGGGTATTCAACATTCAGTACTTC. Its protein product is CASSGTTGVFNIQYF.

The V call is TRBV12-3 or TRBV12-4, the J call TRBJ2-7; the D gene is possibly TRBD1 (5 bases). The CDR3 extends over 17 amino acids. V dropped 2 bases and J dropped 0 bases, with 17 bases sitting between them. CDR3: CASSLRGGAGLSYEQYF. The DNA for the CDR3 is TGTGCCAGCAGTTTAAGGGGTGGGGCAGGGCTCTCCTACGAGCAGTACTTC.

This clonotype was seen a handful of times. The CDR3 nucleotides read TGTGCCACCAGTGATTTGTACGAGACAGGGGGAAGAGAGACCCAGTACTTC. Amino acid sequence: CATSDLYETGGRETQYF. This chain uses TRBV24-1 with TRBJ2-5; 9 nucleotides line up with TRBD1. V gave up 0 bases and J gave up 4 bases; unmatched junction bases: 8. The CDR3 is 17 residues long. Germline loops: CDR1 KGHDR, CDR2 SFDVKD.

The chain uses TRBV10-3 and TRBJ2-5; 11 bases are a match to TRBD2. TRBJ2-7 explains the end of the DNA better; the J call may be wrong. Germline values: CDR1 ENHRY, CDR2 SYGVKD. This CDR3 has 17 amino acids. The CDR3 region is CAISERASGRILYEQYF. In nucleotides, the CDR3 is TGTGCCATCAGTGAGAGGGCTAGCGGGAGGATTTTGTACGAGCAGTACTTC.

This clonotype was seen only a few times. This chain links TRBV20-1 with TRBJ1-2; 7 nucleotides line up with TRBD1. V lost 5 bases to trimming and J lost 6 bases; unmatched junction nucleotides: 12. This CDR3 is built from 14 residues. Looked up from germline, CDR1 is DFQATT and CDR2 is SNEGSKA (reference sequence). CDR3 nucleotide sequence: TGCAGTGCTCGATCCGGGACAGTTTTCCATGGCTACACCTTC. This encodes CSARSGTVFHGYTF.

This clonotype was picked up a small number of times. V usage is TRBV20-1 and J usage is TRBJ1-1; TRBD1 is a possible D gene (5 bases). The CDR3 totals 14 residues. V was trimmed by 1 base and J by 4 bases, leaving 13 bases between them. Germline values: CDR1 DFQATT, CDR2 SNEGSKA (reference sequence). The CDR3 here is CSARVRGSRTEAFF. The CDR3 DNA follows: TGCAGTGCTAGAGTGCGGGGGAGTCGCACTGAAGCTTTCTTT.

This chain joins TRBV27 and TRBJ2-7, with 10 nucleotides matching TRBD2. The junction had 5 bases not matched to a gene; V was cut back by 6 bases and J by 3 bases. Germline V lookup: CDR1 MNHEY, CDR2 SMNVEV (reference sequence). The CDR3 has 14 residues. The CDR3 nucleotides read TGTGCCAGCAGGAGCGGGAGGGACTACTACGAGCAGTACTTC. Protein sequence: CASRSGRDYYEQYF.

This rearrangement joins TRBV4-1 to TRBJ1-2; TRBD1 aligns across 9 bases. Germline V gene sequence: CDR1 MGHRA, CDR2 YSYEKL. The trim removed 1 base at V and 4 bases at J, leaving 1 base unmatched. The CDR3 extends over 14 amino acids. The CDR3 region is CASSQGTGAYGYTF. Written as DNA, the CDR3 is TGCGCCAGCAGCCAAGGGACAGGGGCCTATGGCTACACCTTC.